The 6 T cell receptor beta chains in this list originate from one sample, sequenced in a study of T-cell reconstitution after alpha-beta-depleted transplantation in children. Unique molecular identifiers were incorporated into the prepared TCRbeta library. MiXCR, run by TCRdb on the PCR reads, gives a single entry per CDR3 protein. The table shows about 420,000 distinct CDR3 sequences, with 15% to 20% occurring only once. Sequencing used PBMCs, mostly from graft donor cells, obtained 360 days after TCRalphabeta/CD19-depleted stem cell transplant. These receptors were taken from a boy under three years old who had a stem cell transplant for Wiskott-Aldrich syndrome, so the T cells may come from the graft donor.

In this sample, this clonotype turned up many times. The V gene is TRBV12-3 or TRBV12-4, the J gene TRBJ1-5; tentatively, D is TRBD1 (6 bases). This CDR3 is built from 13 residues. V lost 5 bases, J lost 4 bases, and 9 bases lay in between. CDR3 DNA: TGTGCCAGCAGTGAACAGGGAAATCAGCCCCAGCATTTT. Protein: CASSEQGNQPQHF.

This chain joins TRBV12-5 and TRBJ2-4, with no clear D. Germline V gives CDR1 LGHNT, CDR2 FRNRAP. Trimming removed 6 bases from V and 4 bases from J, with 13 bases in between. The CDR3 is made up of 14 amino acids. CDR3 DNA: TGTGCTAGTGGATCCCTCATGGGGAAAAACATTCAGTACTTC. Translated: CASGSLMGKNIQYF.

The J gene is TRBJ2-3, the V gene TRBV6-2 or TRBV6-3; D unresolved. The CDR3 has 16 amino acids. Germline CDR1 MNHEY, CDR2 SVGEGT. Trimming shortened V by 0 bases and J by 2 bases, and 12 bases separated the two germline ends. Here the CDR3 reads CASSYSPLSYTDTQYF. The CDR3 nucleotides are TGTGCCAGCAGTTACTCCCCGCTCTCCTACACAGATACGCAGTATTTT.

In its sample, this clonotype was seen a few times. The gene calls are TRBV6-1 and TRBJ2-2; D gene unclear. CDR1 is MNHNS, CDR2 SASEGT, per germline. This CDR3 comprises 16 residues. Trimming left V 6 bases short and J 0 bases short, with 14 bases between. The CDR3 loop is CASSQTRATNTGELFF. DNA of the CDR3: TGTGCCAGCAGCCAGACCCGGGCCACGAACACCGGGGAGCTGTTTTTT.

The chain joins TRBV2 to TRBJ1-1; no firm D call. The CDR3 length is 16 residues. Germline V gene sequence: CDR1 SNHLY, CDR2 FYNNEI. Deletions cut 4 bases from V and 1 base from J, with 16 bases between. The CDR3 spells CASSGSEWTWNTEAFF. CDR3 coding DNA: TGTGCCAGCAGTGGAAGTGAGTGGACCTGGAACACTGAAGCTTTCTTT.

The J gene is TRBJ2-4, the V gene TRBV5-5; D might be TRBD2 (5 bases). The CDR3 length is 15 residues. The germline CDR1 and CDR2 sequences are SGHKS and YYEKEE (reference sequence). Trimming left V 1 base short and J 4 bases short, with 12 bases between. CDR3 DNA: TGTGCCAGCAGCTTGTCCGGGGTCCAGAAAAACATTCAGTACTTC. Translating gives CASSLSGVQKNIQYF. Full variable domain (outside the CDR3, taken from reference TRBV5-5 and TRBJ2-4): DAGVTQSPTHLIKTRGQQVTLRCSPISGHKSVSWYQQVLGQGPQFIFQYYEKEERGRGNFPDRFSARQFPNYSSELNVNALLLGDSALYLCASSLSGVQKNIQYFGAGTRLSVL.